The clone carrying this T cell receptor beta chain was picked up many times. These data are taken from a study of blood T cell repertoires in COVID-19. Study context: Sources were T cells, B-cell-depleted T cells, or PBMCs; the material itself was cDNA or gDNA.

The method was immunoSEQ multiplex PCR; TCRdb's version includes in-frame clones alone and lacks a portion of them. Counted here are about 320,000 clones, 87% occurring once; the ten biggest clones make up more than 8.5%. Clinical history as reported by participants underpinned cohort assignment. Each recovered donor of Cohort 3 presented with two negative PCRs, clearance, or symptom resolution. Sequencing used PBMCs or T cells enriched from blood (not recorded which). The sequence came from a woman between 18 and 29 years old who had recovered from COVID-19.

DNA of the CDR3: TGTGCCAGTAGTCTACCGGGACAAGGAGATATCTTCGGCTACACCTTC. Translation: CASSLPGQGDIFGYTF. The chain links TRBV19 to TRBJ1-2; TRBD1 is a possible D gene (6 bases). From germline, CDR1 is LNHDA and CDR2 SQIVND (reference sequence). V lost 5 bases and J 8 bases, leaving 24 bases between the germline ends. The CDR3 has 16 amino acids.